This TCR beta chain derives from a study of T cells after yellow fever vaccination. This clonotype has ten or more counts. The CDR3 length is 14 residues. V was clipped by 5 bases and J by 2 bases, with 11 bases between them. Germline loops: CDR1 SGHTA, CDR2 FQGNSA. MiXCR, run by TCRdb on the 5' RACE reads, gives a single entry per CDR3 protein. The table records about 260,000 distinct CDR3 sequences, approximately 5.2% of them present only once. This receptor was obtained from a man between 18 and 29 years old who received the YFV17D yellow fever vaccine. The sample consisted of CD4+ T cells sorted from PBMCs, taken on the day of the yellow fever booster vaccination. This sequence joins TRBV7-2 and TRBJ2-3; D uncertain. This CDR3 is CASSRRVHTDTQYF. The DNA for the CDR3 is TGTGCCAGCAGCCGTCGGGTGCACACAGATACGCAGTATTTT. Combining the CDR3 with reference TRBV7-2 and TRBJ2-3 gives the whole variable domain GAGVSQSPSNKVTEKGKDVELRCDPISGHTALYWYRQSLGQGLEFLIYFQGNSAPDKSGLPSDRFSAERTGGSVSTLTIQRTQQEDSAVYLCASSRRVHTDTQYFGPGTRLTVL.